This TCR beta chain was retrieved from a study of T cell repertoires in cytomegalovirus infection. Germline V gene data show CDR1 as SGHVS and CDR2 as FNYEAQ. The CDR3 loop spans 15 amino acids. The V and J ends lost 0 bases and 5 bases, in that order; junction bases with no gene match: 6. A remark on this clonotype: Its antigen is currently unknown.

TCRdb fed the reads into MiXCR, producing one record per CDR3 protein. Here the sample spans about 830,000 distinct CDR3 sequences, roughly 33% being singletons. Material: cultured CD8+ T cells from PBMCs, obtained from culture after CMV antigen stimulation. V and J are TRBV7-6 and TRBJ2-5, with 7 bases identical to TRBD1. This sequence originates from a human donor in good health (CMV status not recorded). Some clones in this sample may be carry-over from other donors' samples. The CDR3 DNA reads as TGTGCCAGCAGCTTAGCGCCCAGCAGGGGGGAGACCCAGTACTTC. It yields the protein CASSLAPSRGETQYF. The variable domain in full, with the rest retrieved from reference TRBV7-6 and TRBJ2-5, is GAGVSQSPRYKVTKRGQDVALRCDPISGHVSLYWYRQALGQGPEFLTYFNYEAQQDKSGLPNDRFSAERPEGSISTLTIQRTEQRDSAMYRCASSLAPSRGETQYFGPGTRLLVL.